These T cell receptor beta chains were read from a single sample in a study of CD8 T cells in ankylosing spondylitis. MiXCR, run by TCRdb on the 5' RACE reads, gives a single entry per CDR3 protein. The top ten clones hold 3% to 4% of a sample with around 300,000 distinct CDR3 sequences, about a fifth of them seen once. The sequenced sample was blood, either unsorted or a sorted T cell fraction (not recorded which). The receptor set was obtained from a female donor with ankylosing spondylitis or in good health (not recorded which). Both conserved end residues are part of each CDR3. The order of the fields is D gene, J gene, clone size, V gene, CDR3 DNA, CDR3 protein. D genes are given only for firm matches. Clone size is not always given. Where it is, it says once, few, many or a class for expanded clones.

d_call: -; j_call: TRBJ1-5; clone_size: few; v_call: TRBV12-3/TRBV12-4; cdr3_nt: TGTGCCAGCAGTTCAGGAGACAGCAATCAGCCCCAGCATTTT; cdr3_aa: CASSSGDSNQPQHF
d_call: -; j_call: TRBJ2-2; clone_size: -; v_call: TRBV11-2; cdr3_nt: TGTGCCAGCAGCTTAGCAGGGACTTCCACCGGGGAGCTGTTTTTT; cdr3_aa: CASSLAGTSTGELFF
d_call: -; j_call: TRBJ2-5; clone_size: -; v_call: TRBV15; cdr3_nt: TGTGCCACCAGCGGGGGCAGAGCCGAAGAGACCCAGTACTTC; cdr3_aa: CATSGGRAEETQYF
d_call: TRBD1; j_call: TRBJ1-1; clone_size: few; v_call: TRBV29-1; cdr3_nt: TGCAGCGCCGTGACAGGGGGGAACACTGAAGCTTTCTTT; cdr3_aa: CSAVTGGNTEAFF
d_call: TRBD2; j_call: TRBJ2-1; clone_size: -; v_call: TRBV29-1; cdr3_nt: TGCAGCGTTGGAATAGCGGGAAACAATGAGCAGTTCTTC; cdr3_aa: CSVGIAGNNEQFF
d_call: -; j_call: TRBJ2-5; clone_size: many; v_call: TRBV6-2/TRBV6-3; cdr3_nt: TGTGCCAGCAGTTATCCACCTCCACTAGCCAAACCTCAAGAGACCCAGTACTTC; cdr3_aa: CASSYPPPLAKPQETQYF
d_call: TRBD2; j_call: TRBJ2-1; clone_size: -; v_call: TRBV6-2/TRBV6-3; cdr3_nt: TGTGCCAGCAGTCCGATCCGAGCTGGACTAGCAGTCAATGAGCAGTTCTTC; cdr3_aa: CASSPIRAGLAVNEQFF
d_call: TRBD2; j_call: TRBJ2-1; clone_size: few; v_call: TRBV12-3/TRBV12-4; cdr3_nt: TGTGCCAGCAGTTTAGGGAACCCGGGACTAGCGGTATACAATGAGCAGTTCTTC; cdr3_aa: CASSLGNPGLAVYNEQFF
d_call: -; j_call: TRBJ2-2; clone_size: few; v_call: TRBV7-2; cdr3_nt: TGTGCCAGCAGCTCACAGGACACCGGGGAGCTGTTTTTT; cdr3_aa: CASSSQDTGELFF
d_call: -; j_call: TRBJ2-1; clone_size: -; v_call: TRBV7-6; cdr3_nt: TGTGCCAGCAGCTCGCAGGTCCCGGGTGGGGGATTGAATGAGCAGTTCTTC; cdr3_aa: CASSSQVPGGGLNEQFF
d_call: TRBD1; j_call: TRBJ2-5; clone_size: few; v_call: TRBV20-1; cdr3_nt: TGCAGTGCTAACCACAGGGGGATCGAGACCCAGTACTTC; cdr3_aa: CSANHRGIETQYF
d_call: TRBD2; j_call: TRBJ2-1; clone_size: few; v_call: TRBV10-3; cdr3_nt: TGTGCCATCAGTGAGCCGGGGGGACTAGCGGGAGGTCTGGGGAATGAGCAGTTCTTC; cdr3_aa: CAISEPGGLAGGLGNEQFF
d_call: TRBD2; j_call: TRBJ2-5; clone_size: -; v_call: TRBV4-2; cdr3_nt: TGTGCCAGCAGCCAAGGCCGGACTAGCGGGGGTCAAGAGACCCAGTACTTC; cdr3_aa: CASSQGRTSGGQETQYF
d_call: -; j_call: TRBJ1-1; clone_size: few; v_call: TRBV5-1; cdr3_nt: TGCGCCAGCAGCTACGACGGGGCGAACACTGAAGCTTTCTTT; cdr3_aa: CASSYDGANTEAFF
d_call: TRBD2; j_call: TRBJ2-4; clone_size: -; v_call: TRBV11-2; cdr3_nt: TGTGCCAGCAGCTTAGATCACGGCGGGAGTGTAAACATTCAGTACTTC; cdr3_aa: CASSLDHGGSVNIQYF
d_call: -; j_call: TRBJ2-3; clone_size: -; v_call: TRBV21-1; cdr3_nt: TGTGCCAGCAGCAAAGGCCTAGCGGGAGAATTCGAGAGAGATACGCAGTATTTT; cdr3_aa: CASSKGLAGEFERDTQYF
d_call: TRBD2; j_call: TRBJ2-1; clone_size: -; v_call: TRBV7-2; cdr3_nt: TGTGCCAGCAGCCTCCGGACTAGCGGGGTATACAATGAGCAGTTCTTC; cdr3_aa: CASSLRTSGVYNEQFF
d_call: -; j_call: TRBJ2-7; clone_size: few; v_call: TRBV20-1; cdr3_nt: TGCAGTGCACCCACGGCAGCCTACGAGCAGTACTTC; cdr3_aa: CSAPTAAYEQYF
d_call: -; j_call: TRBJ2-3; clone_size: -; v_call: TRBV28; cdr3_nt: TGTGCCAGCAGTGGGGGGGCCGGAGGGGTTTCAGATACGCAGTATTTT; cdr3_aa: CASSGGAGGVSDTQYF
d_call: -; j_call: TRBJ2-4; clone_size: many; v_call: TRBV12-3/TRBV12-4; cdr3_nt: TGTGCCAGCAGTTTAGGGATGTCTAGCGCAGCCAAAAACATTCAGTACTTC; cdr3_aa: CASSLGMSSAAKNIQYF
d_call: TRBD1; j_call: TRBJ2-5; clone_size: few; v_call: TRBV2; cdr3_nt: TGTGCCAGCAGCCCCGGGACAGGGGGGATGAAGACCCAGTACTTC; cdr3_aa: CASSPGTGGMKTQYF
d_call: TRBD2; j_call: TRBJ2-2; clone_size: few; v_call: TRBV12-3/TRBV12-4; cdr3_nt: TGTGCCAGCAGTTTAAGGTCTAGACTAGCGGGAGGCACCGGGGAGCTGTTTTTT; cdr3_aa: CASSLRSRLAGGTGELFF
d_call: -; j_call: TRBJ2-3; clone_size: -; v_call: TRBV7-9; cdr3_nt: TGTGCCAGCAGCTTTCTTCCGACAGCCACAGATACGCAGTATTTT; cdr3_aa: CASSFLPTATDTQYF
d_call: -; j_call: TRBJ1-1; clone_size: -; v_call: TRBV6-2/TRBV6-3; cdr3_nt: TGTGCCAGCAGAGAGTCCATGAACACTGAAGCTTTCTTT; cdr3_aa: CASRESMNTEAFF
d_call: -; j_call: TRBJ1-2; clone_size: -; v_call: TRBV6-2/TRBV6-3; cdr3_nt: TGTGCCAGCAGCCCAAAGCAGGGACGGCTCTATGGCTACACCTTC; cdr3_aa: CASSPKQGRLYGYTF
d_call: TRBD1; j_call: TRBJ1-1; clone_size: few; v_call: TRBV20-1; cdr3_nt: TGCAGTGCTAGCGACAGGGCGAACACTGAAGCTTTCTTT; cdr3_aa: CSASDRANTEAFF
d_call: TRBD2; j_call: TRBJ2-4; clone_size: -; v_call: TRBV25-1; cdr3_nt: TGTGCCAGCAGTAGCTACCTAGCGGCTAACATTCAGTACTTC; cdr3_aa: CASSSYLAANIQYF
d_call: -; j_call: TRBJ2-7; clone_size: -; v_call: TRBV5-1; cdr3_nt: TGCGCCAGCAGCTTAAGCCCTACGGTTACCTACGAGCAGTACTTC; cdr3_aa: CASSLSPTVTYEQYF
d_call: -; j_call: TRBJ2-1; clone_size: -; v_call: TRBV5-1; cdr3_nt: TGCGCCAGCAGCTTGGGACTGAACTCCTACAATGAGCAGTTCTTC; cdr3_aa: CASSLGLNSYNEQFF
d_call: -; j_call: TRBJ1-1; clone_size: many; v_call: TRBV29-1; cdr3_nt: TGCAGCGTTGTTGGCGGGGGTACTGAAGCTTTCTTT; cdr3_aa: CSVVGGGTEAFF
d_call: TRBD2; j_call: TRBJ2-1; clone_size: -; v_call: TRBV12-3/TRBV12-4; cdr3_nt: TGTGCCAGCATTTGCCCTAGCGGAGACTCCTACAATGAGCGGTTCTTC; cdr3_aa: CASICPSGDSYNERFF
d_call: -; j_call: TRBJ2-1; clone_size: -; v_call: TRBV19; cdr3_nt: TGTGCCAGTAGTTACGTGACTAGTGCCCTCAATGAGCAGTTCTTC; cdr3_aa: CASSYVTSALNEQFF
d_call: TRBD2; j_call: TRBJ2-7; clone_size: -; v_call: TRBV6-2/TRBV6-3; cdr3_nt: TGTGCCAGCAGATCGGGAGGGATGTACGAGCAGTACTTC; cdr3_aa: CASRSGGMYEQYF
d_call: -; j_call: TRBJ2-7; clone_size: -; v_call: TRBV6-1; cdr3_nt: TGTGCCAGCAGGGGGGCTGTGAACTACGAGCAGTACTTC; cdr3_aa: CASRGAVNYEQYF
d_call: -; j_call: TRBJ1-5; clone_size: many; v_call: TRBV20-1; cdr3_nt: TGCAGTGCTAGGGCCGAATTAGGACGGCAGCCCCAGCATTTT; cdr3_aa: CSARAELGRQPQHF
d_call: -; j_call: TRBJ2-1; clone_size: -; v_call: TRBV7-6; cdr3_nt: TGTGCCAGCAGCCGCTCTGTCAATGAGCAGTTCTTC; cdr3_aa: CASSRSVNEQFF
d_call: TRBD2; j_call: TRBJ2-1; clone_size: -; v_call: TRBV10-3; cdr3_nt: TGTGCCATCAGTGAGAGGCCGGGGGGCTCCTACAATGAGCAGTTCTTC; cdr3_aa: CAISERPGGSYNEQFF
d_call: TRBD2; j_call: TRBJ2-1; clone_size: few; v_call: TRBV4-3; cdr3_nt: TGCGCCAGCAGCCTTCGACTAGCGATTGACAATGAGCAGTTCTTC; cdr3_aa: CASSLRLAIDNEQFF
d_call: TRBD2; j_call: TRBJ2-2; clone_size: -; v_call: TRBV20-1; cdr3_nt: TGCAGTGCTAGAGATTGGACTAGCGGGGGCACCGGGGAGCTGTTTTTT; cdr3_aa: CSARDWTSGGTGELFF
d_call: -; j_call: TRBJ2-7; clone_size: many; v_call: TRBV13; cdr3_nt: TGTGCCAGCAGCTTAAAATTCGGCGTCCACGAGCAGTACTTC; cdr3_aa: CASSLKFGVHEQYF
d_call: -; j_call: TRBJ2-1; clone_size: -; v_call: TRBV4-3; cdr3_nt: TGCGCCAGCAGCCGGGTCGTGGGGAATGAGCAGTTCTTC; cdr3_aa: CASSRVVGNEQFF
d_call: TRBD2; j_call: TRBJ2-1; clone_size: -; v_call: TRBV24-1; cdr3_nt: TGTGCCACCAGTGATTTGCGGTCTAGCGGGAGGAATAACAATGAGCAGTTCTTC; cdr3_aa: CATSDLRSSGRNNNEQFF
d_call: TRBD1; j_call: TRBJ1-2; clone_size: -; v_call: TRBV6-2/TRBV6-3; cdr3_nt: TGTGCCAGCAGTTACTCGGCGGGACAGGGCTATGGCTACACCTTC; cdr3_aa: CASSYSAGQGYGYTF
d_call: -; j_call: TRBJ2-1; clone_size: -; v_call: TRBV7-9; cdr3_nt: TGTGCCAGCAGCTACCGACCGAGCTCCTACAATGAGCAGTTCTTC; cdr3_aa: CASSYRPSSYNEQFF
d_call: -; j_call: TRBJ2-5; clone_size: few; v_call: TRBV11-2; cdr3_nt: TGTGCCAGCAGCTTTTTTCGAGAGACCCAGTACTTC; cdr3_aa: CASSFFRETQYF
d_call: -; j_call: TRBJ1-1; clone_size: -; v_call: TRBV29-1; cdr3_nt: TGCAGCGTTGCGGAGGGGGGGAACACTGAAGCTTTCTTT; cdr3_aa: CSVAEGGNTEAFF
d_call: -; j_call: TRBJ1-1; clone_size: few; v_call: TRBV11-3; cdr3_nt: TGTGCCAGCAGCTTAGAGGGACATCACACTGAAGCTTTCTTT; cdr3_aa: CASSLEGHHTEAFF
d_call: -; j_call: TRBJ1-1; clone_size: -; v_call: TRBV7-2; cdr3_nt: TGTGCCAGCAGCTTAGCAGCAGGGCGGAACACTGAAGCTTTCTTT; cdr3_aa: CASSLAAGRNTEAFF